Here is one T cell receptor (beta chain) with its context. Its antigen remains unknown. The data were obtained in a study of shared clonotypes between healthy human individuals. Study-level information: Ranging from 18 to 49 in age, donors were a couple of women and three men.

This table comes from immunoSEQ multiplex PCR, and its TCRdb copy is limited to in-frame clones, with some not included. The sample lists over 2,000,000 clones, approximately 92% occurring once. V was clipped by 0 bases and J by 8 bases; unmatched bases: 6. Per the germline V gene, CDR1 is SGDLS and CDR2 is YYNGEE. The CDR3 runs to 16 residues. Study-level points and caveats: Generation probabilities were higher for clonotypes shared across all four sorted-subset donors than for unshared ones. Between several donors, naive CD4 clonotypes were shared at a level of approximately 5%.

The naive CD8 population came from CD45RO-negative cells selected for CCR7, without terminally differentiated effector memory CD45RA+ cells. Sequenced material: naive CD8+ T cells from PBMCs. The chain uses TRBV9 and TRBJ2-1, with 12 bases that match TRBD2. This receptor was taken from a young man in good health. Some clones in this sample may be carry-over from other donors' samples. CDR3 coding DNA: TGTGCCAGCAGCGTAGTGTCTAGCGGGAGGGCCGATGAGCAGTTCTTC. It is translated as CASSVVSSGRADEQFF.